What follows are 7 T cell receptor beta chains derived from one specimen sequenced in a study of T-cell memory formation after mild COVID-19. TCRdb recomputed calls from the 5' RACE reads with MiXCR, one row per CDR3 protein. The sample records around 450,000 distinct CDR3 sequences, around 19% being singletons. Sample: PBMCs or a T cell subset sorted from them (not recorded which). These receptors came from an adult woman who had mild COVID-19 (a few samples of this study predate the infection). Cell type and time point are not known.

This chain links TRBV7-6 with TRBJ1-6; 8 bases fit TRBD1. The germline V gene has CDR1 SGHVS and CDR2 FNYEAQ. V lost 0 bases to trimming and J lost 6 bases; unmatched junction nucleotides: 7. The CDR3 is 17 amino acids. The CDR3 loop reads CASSLAPQGALNSPLHF. For the CDR3, the DNA is TGTGCCAGCAGCTTAGCTCCCCAGGGGGCGCTTAATTCACCCCTCCACTTT.

This rearrangement joins TRBV5-1 to TRBJ2-7, with a possible D match to TRBD2 (6 bases). CDR3 length equals 14 residues. Trimming stripped 2 bases from V and 2 bases from J, with 11 bases between. CDR1 and CDR2 (germline): SGHRS, YFSETQ. The CDR3 sequence is CASSFSGVTYEQYF. For the CDR3, the DNA is TGCGCCAGCAGCTTTAGCGGCGTCACCTACGAGCAGTACTTC.

The genes are TRBV7-9 and TRBJ2-2; 11 bases are shared with TRBD1. The CDR3 is 16 amino acids. Germline assignment: CDR1 SEHNR and CDR2 FQNEAQ (reference sequence). After removal of 5 bases from V and 6 bases from J, the junction contained 8 bases not matched to a gene. CDR3 coding DNA: TGTGCCAGCAGCGGGCCGGGACAGGGGGGATCCGGGGAGCTGTTTTTT. Translating it yields CASSGPGQGGSGELFF.

V gene TRBV4-3 combines with J gene TRBJ2-7; D is unresolved. The CDR3 spans 12 residues. V was cut by 1 base and J by 6 bases, with 7 bases left in between. Germline values: CDR1 LGHNA, CDR2 YSLEER. The CDR3 spells CASSQAGSEQYF. The CDR3 DNA follows: TGCGCCAGCAGCCAAGCGGGCTCCGAGCAGTACTTC.

The chain has TRBV5-6 and TRBJ1-6, with D possibly being TRBD1 (5 bases). The germline V gene encodes CDR1 SGHDT and CDR2 YYEEEE. The CDR3 consists of 15 residues. V lost 2 bases and J 6 bases, leaving 12 bases between the germline ends. The CDR3 region is CASSLGDGSNSPLHF. In nucleotides, the CDR3 is TGTGCCAGCAGCTTAGGGGACGGATCTAATTCACCCCTCCACTTT.

The J gene is TRBJ1-1, the V gene TRBV5-1, with a tentative D call TRBD1 (5 bases). The CDR3 is made up of 14 amino acids. The germline CDR1 and CDR2 sequences are SGHRS and YFSETQ. V was trimmed by 4 bases and J by 4 bases, leaving 14 bases between them. The CDR3 protein is CASSAQTGGTEAFF. Written as DNA, the CDR3 is TGCGCCAGCAGCGCCCAAACGGGGGGCACTGAAGCTTTCTTT.

The V and J genes are TRBV6-1 and TRBJ1-2; D ambiguous. The CDR3 contains 14 residues. V shed 2 bases and J shed 2 bases, with 9 bases lying between them. Germline V gene data show CDR1 as MNHNS and CDR2 as SASEGT. CDR3 DNA: TGTGCCAGCAGTGAAAACGAGGACAACTATGGCTACACCTTC. Amino acids: CASSENEDNYGYTF.